The 4 T cell receptor beta chains listed next were all sequenced from one sample in a study of blood T cell repertoires in COVID-19. Sequenced by immunoSEQ multiplex PCR; TCRdb stores in-frame clones only, minus some. The data contain 110,000 to 150,000 clones, about four fifths of them singletons. The sample taken for sequencing was peripheral blood. These receptors were taken from a woman of 80 years or more in a cohort sampled during active or convalescent COVID-19.

The rearrangement links TRBV5-1 to TRBJ1-2, with TRBD1 as a possible D gene (6 bases). Germline V gene sequence: CDR1 SGHRS, CDR2 YFSETQ. Trimming left V 0 bases short and J 5 bases short, with 14 bases between. The CDR3 spans 15 residues. The CDR3 loop reads CASSLEQGDDYGYTF. For the CDR3, the DNA is TGCGCCAGCAGCTTGGAACAGGGTGATGATTATGGCTACACCTTC.

This clone was found once. The V and J genes are TRBV19 and TRBJ2-1; D is unresolved. V was clipped by 8 bases and J by 4 bases, with 6 bases between them. This CDR3 has 11 residues. Looked up from germline, CDR1 is LNHDA and CDR2 is SQIVND (reference sequence). CDR3 DNA sequence: TGTGCCAGTGCCCTATACAATGAGCAGTTCTTC. Amino acid sequence: CASALYNEQFF.

V gene TRBV11-2 combines with J gene TRBJ2-7; TRBD1 might be the D (5 bases). The ends were cut back, 1 base at V and 5 bases at J, with 12 bases in the middle. CDR3 length equals 14 residues. The germline V gene encodes CDR1 SGHAT and CDR2 FQNNGV. The DNA of the CDR3 is TGTGCCAGCAGCTTAGTACCAGGGTCGAACGAGCAGTACTTC. Translating it yields CASSLVPGSNEQYF.

The sample holds one count of this clone. Other DNA sequences in the sample encode the same CDR3. This chain joins TRBV5-1 and TRBJ2-3; D gene unclear. Per the germline V gene, CDR1 is SGHRS and CDR2 is YFSETQ. CDR3 length: 14 residues. V lost 0 bases and J 0 bases, leaving 5 bases between the germline ends. CDR3 amino acids: CASSLDRSTDTQYF. The CDR3 coding sequence is TGCGCCAGCAGCTTGGACAGAAGCACAGATACGCAGTATTTT.